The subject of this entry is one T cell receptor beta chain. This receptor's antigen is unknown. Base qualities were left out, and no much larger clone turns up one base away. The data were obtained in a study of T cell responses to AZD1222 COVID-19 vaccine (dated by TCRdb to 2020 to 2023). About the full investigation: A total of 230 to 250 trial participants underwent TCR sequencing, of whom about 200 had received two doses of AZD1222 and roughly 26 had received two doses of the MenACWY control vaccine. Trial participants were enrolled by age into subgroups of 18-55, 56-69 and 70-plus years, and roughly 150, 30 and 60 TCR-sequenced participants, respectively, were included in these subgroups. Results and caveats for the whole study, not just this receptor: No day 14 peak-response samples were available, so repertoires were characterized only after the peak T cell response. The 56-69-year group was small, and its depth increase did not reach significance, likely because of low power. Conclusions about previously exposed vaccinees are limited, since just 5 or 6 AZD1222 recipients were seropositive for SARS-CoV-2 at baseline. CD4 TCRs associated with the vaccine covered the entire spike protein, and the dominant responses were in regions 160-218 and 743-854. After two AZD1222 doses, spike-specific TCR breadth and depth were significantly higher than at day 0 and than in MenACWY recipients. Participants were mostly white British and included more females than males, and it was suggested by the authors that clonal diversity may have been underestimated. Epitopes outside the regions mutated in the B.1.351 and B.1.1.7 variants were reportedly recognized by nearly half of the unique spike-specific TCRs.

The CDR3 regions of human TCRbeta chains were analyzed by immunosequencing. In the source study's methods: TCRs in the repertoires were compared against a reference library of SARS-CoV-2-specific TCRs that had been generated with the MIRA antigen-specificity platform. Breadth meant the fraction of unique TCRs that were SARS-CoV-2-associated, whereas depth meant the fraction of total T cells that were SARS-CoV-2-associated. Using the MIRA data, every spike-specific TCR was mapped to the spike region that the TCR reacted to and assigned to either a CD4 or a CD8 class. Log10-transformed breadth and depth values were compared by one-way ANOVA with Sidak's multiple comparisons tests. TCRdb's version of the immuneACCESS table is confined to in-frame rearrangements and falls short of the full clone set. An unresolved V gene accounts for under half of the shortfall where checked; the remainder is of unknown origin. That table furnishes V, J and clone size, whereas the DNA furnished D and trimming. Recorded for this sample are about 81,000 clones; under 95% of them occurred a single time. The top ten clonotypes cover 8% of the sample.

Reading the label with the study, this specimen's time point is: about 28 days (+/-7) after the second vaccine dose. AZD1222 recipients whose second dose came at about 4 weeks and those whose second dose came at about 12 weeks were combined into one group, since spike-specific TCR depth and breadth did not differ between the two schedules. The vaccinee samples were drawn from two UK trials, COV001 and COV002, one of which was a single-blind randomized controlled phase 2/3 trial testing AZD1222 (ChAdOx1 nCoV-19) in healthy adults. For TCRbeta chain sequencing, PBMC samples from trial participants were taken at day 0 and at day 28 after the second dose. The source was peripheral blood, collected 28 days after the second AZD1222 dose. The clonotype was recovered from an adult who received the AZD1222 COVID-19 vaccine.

The CDR3 amino acid sequence is: CSVPRLAGGGSSYEQYF. The DNA reads TGCAGCGTCCCTAGACTAGCGGGAGGGGGAAGCTCCTACGAGCAGTACTTC. The sequence is built from TRBV29-1 and TRBJ2-7, with 14 middle bases fitting TRBD2. Trimming accounts for 6 bases at V and 0 bases at J, while the number of junction bases matched to no gene is 10. The CDR3 spans 17 residues, from the cysteine through the phenylalanine. Just the 51-base CDR3 DNA is kept, in frame starting at base 1. For CDR1 and CDR2, the germline V gene lists SQVTM and ANQGSEA.